Listed below are T cell receptor beta chains from one sample, sequenced in a study of blood T cell repertoires in COVID-19. Method: immunoSEQ multiplex PCR; TCRdb's copy keeps in-frame clones and lacks some. The sample lists just under 350,000 clones; about 93% were seen once. Sequenced sample: peripheral blood. The receptors derive from a woman between 18 and 29 years old who had recovered from COVID-19. Both conserved end residues are part of each CDR3. Fields, in order: clone size, D gene, V gene, J gene, CDR3 DNA, CDR3 protein. A D gene is named only where the DNA matches it firmly. Size is omitted from some rows. Given values are once, few, many or a class for expanded clones.

NA	NA	TRBV10-1	TRBJ2-1	TGCGCCAGCAGCCCGGGGGAAGGGATTGATGAGCAGTTCTTC	CASSPGEGIDEQFF
once	NA	TRBV5-6	TRBJ2-3	TGTGCCAGCAGCCGCTACCCAGGGGGGAGCACAGATACGCAGTATTTT	CASSRYPGGSTDTQYF
NA	NA	TRBV7-9	TRBJ1-3	TGTGCCAGCAGCCCCCCGAAAGGGAGCTCTGGAAACACCATATATTTT	CASSPPKGSSGNTIYF
NA	NA	TRBV4-3	TRBJ1-5	TGCGCCAGCAGCCAAGATGGGGGGTACAATCAGCCCCAGCATTTT	CASSQDGGYNQPQHF
once	NA	TRBV14	TRBJ2-1	TGTGCCAGCAGCAAGGACCGGGACACACCATTCCTCCCCTACAATGAGCAGTTCTTC	CASSKDRDTPFLPYNEQFF
NA	NA	TRBV28	TRBJ1-2	TGTGCCAGCAGTATCCCTGGAGGGATCGGCTACACCTTC	CASSIPGGIGYTF
NA	NA	TRBV5-1	TRBJ2-2	TGCGCCAGCAGCTTGGAACCGGGTCGAGCCACCGGGGAGCTGTTTTTT	CASSLEPGRATGELFF
NA	NA	TRBV12-3/TRBV12-4	TRBJ2-1	TGTGCCAGCAGTTTATCCGCACAGGATGAGCAGTTCTTC	CASSLSAQDEQFF
NA	TRBD2	TRBV27	TRBJ2-2	TGTGCCAGCAGTTCTACTAGCGGTCTGAACACCGGGGAGCTGTTTTTT	CASSSTSGLNTGELFF
NA	TRBD1	TRBV19	TRBJ1-6	TGTGCCAGTAGTATGACAGGGGGGGATTCACCCCTCCACTTT	CASSMTGGDSPLHF
once	TRBD1	TRBV7-6	TRBJ1-1	TGTGCCAGCAGCTTAAAAGGGACAGGGAGGAACACTGAAGCTTTCTTT	CASSLKGTGRNTEAFF
NA	NA	TRBV6-5	TRBJ1-2	TGTGCCAGCAGTTACAAGCAGGGAGGGTATGGCTACACCTTC	CASSYKQGGYGYTF
NA	NA	TRBV7-9	TRBJ1-1	TGTGCCAGCAGGTATAGGGACATTAACACTGAAGCTTTCTTT	CASRYRDINTEAFF
once	TRBD2	TRBV14	TRBJ2-1	TGTGCCAGCAGCCCTTCCGGGAGGGTGTCCTACAATGAGCAGTTCTTC	CASSPSGRVSYNEQFF
NA	NA	TRBV5-1	TRBJ1-1	TGCGCCAGCAGCTGGGGGGGCTCTGAAGCTTTCTTT	CASSWGGSEAFF
NA	NA	TRBV5-4	TRBJ2-2	TGTGCCAGCACCCCTTCGGGAGAGTATACCGGGGAGCTGTTTTTT	CASTPSGEYTGELFF
NA	TRBD2	TRBV7-2	TRBJ2-5	TGTGCCAGCAGCTTAGCGTTAGGGCTAGCGGGGAAGACCCAGTACTTC	CASSLALGLAGKTQYF
NA	NA	TRBV19	TRBJ1-1	TGTGCCAGTAGTATAGGGCTCTTGAACACTGAAGCTTTCTTT	CASSIGLLNTEAFF
few	NA	TRBV11-2	TRBJ2-1	TGTGCCAGCAGCTTAGCTAGCTCCTACAATGAGCAGTTCTTC	CASSLASSYNEQFF
NA	NA	TRBV30	TRBJ2-3	TGTGCCTGGAGTCTAGGGGGGGACTGGGCAGATACGCAGTATTTT	CAWSLGGDWADTQYF
once	NA	TRBV6-4	TRBJ2-2	TGTGCCAGCACTCCGGAGCGGCGCCACGGGGAGCTGTTTTTT	CASTPERRHGELFF
NA	TRBD2	TRBV30	TRBJ2-1	TGTGCCTGGACCCCTACCGGGAGGGGGGGTTACAATGAGCAGTTCTTC	CAWTPTGRGGYNEQFF
NA	TRBD2	TRBV7-2	TRBJ2-5	TGTGCCAGCAGCGGACAAGGACTAGCGGGATGGGAGACCCAGTACTTC	CASSGQGLAGWETQYF
NA	TRBD2	TRBV7-9	TRBJ2-3	TGTGCCAGCAGCCCCGTTTCCGCAATAGCGGGAGGAGTAGATACGCAGTATTTT	CASSPVSAIAGGVDTQYF
NA	TRBD1	TRBV19	TRBJ1-1	TGTGCCAGTAGTATCGACCACAGGGGCTGGGAGAACACTGAAGCTTTCTTT	CASSIDHRGWENTEAFF
NA	NA	TRBV18	TRBJ1-1	TGTGCCAGCTCACCACCGGGGACACAGAGACAGAACACTGAAGCTTTCTTT	CASSPPGTQRQNTEAFF
NA	NA	TRBV10-3	TRBJ1-2	TGTGCCATCAGTGGGCAAAGCTATGGCTACACCTTC	CAISGQSYGYTF
NA	NA	TRBV5-1	TRBJ1-2	TGCGCCAGCAGCTTGTCTGGGGCGGCGAGTGGCTACACCTTC	CASSLSGAASGYTF
NA	TRBD1	TRBV29-1	TRBJ2-5	TGCAGCGTTGAGGGACAGGCCCAAGAGACCCAGTACTTC	CSVEGQAQETQYF
NA	NA	TRBV2	TRBJ2-3	TGTGCCGGCAACAGGTACACCACAGATACGCAGTATTTT	CAGNRYTTDTQYF
NA	NA	TRBV11-2	TRBJ2-5	TGTGCCAGCAGCCTGGGGCCAGACCGGGGGGAGACCCAGTACTTC	CASSLGPDRGETQYF
NA	TRBD1	TRBV6-5	TRBJ2-2	TGTGCCAGCAGTCTAAGGGGGCGTAACACCGGGGAGCTGTTTTTT	CASSLRGRNTGELFF
NA	TRBD1	TRBV5-1	TRBJ1-1	TGCGCCAGTCGGACAGGGGGCGGGATGAACACTGAAGCTTTCTTT	CASRTGGGMNTEAFF
NA	NA	TRBV6-5	TRBJ1-2	TGTGCCAGCAGTTACAAGGGGACTACCTATGGCTACACCTTC	CASSYKGTTYGYTF
NA	TRBD1	TRBV9	TRBJ2-4	TGTGCCAGCAGCGTAGCCGAGGGGGCGGCCAAAAACATTCAGTACTTC	CASSVAEGAAKNIQYF
once	TRBD2	TRBV11-3	TRBJ2-1	TGTGCCAGCAGCGGGACTAGCGGGAGAGGGGGTGAGCAGTTCTTC	CASSGTSGRGGEQFF
once	NA	TRBV7-2	TRBJ1-2	TGTGCCAGCAGCTTAGGTACAGGGTCTAGCTATGGCTACACCTTC	CASSLGTGSSYGYTF
NA	TRBD2	TRBV12-3/TRBV12-4	TRBJ2-1	TGTGCCAGCGATGGGGGGGATGAGCAGTTCTTC	CASDGGDEQFF